This TCR beta chain emerged from a study of radiation and T cells in renal cell carcinoma. Study overall: Nephrectomy followed 15 Gy stereotactic body radiation by 4 weeks. Whole-study results and caveats: From baseline, blood top tumor clonotypes peaked at 2 weeks post-radiation.

A remark on this clone: Its target is unknown.

Germline CDR1 reads LNHDA; CDR2 reads SQIVND (reference sequence). The CDR3 length is 15 residues. Trimming took 1 base from V and 1 from J, leaving 5 bases between them. The data were produced by immunoSEQ multiplex PCR, yet TCRdb's version contains in-frame clones alone and is incomplete. Found here are 130,000 or so clones, about 88% of them singletons; the top ten hold more than 10%. The time point was: baseline pretreatment blood. Described treatment: 15 Gy SBRT to primary tumor, nephrectomy 4 weeks later. After SBRT, blood was collected at 2 and 4 weeks, plus baseline. The chain carries TRBV19 and TRBJ1-6; no clear D gene. Specimen: blood, collected from a patient whose treatment included radiotherapy and nephrectomy. This TCR was recovered from a woman aged 45-59 years with renal cell carcinoma. In DNA form, the CDR3 reads TGTGCCAGTAGTATAGGCGGATCCTATAATTCACCCCTCCACTTT. Translating it yields CASSIGGSYNSPLHF.